This T cell receptor beta chain appears in the sequencing data of a study of blood T cell repertoires in COVID-19. Original data processing: Amplification from reference gene primers served as the basis for estimated nucleated cell counts. Libraries were prepared by immunoSEQ multiplex PCR; TCRdb keeps only in-frame clonotypes and omits some of them. V and J calls and clone size are copied from that table; D and trimming were computed from the DNA. The table shows some 280,000 clones, with around nine tenths occurring only once. CDR1 is LNHDA, CDR2 SQIVND, per germline (reference sequence). This CDR3 region has 17 residues. V lost 5 bases to trimming and J lost 1 base, with 20 bases between them.

This TCR came from a woman aged 40 to 49 who had recovered from COVID-19. Sequenced material: peripheral blood. The rearrangement uses TRBV19 and TRBJ2-5; a possible D gene is TRBD1 (6 bases). CDR3: CASSPSSGVALQETQYF. The DNA for the CDR3 is TGTGCCAGTAGTCCATCCTCAGGGGTGGCCCTCCAAGAGACCCAGTACTTC.